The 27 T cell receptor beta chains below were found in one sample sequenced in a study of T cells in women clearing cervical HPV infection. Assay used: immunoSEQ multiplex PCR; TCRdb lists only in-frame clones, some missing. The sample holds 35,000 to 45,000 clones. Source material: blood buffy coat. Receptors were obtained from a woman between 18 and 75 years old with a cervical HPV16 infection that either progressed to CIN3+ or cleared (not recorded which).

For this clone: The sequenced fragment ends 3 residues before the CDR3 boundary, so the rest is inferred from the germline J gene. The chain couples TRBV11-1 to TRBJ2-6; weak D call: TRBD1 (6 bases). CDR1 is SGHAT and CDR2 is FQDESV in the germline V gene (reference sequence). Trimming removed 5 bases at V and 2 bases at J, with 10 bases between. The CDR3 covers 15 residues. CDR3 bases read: TGTGCCAGCAGCCGGACAGTCCCTGGGGCCAACGTC. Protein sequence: CASSRTVPGANV. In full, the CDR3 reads CASSRTVPGANVLTF.

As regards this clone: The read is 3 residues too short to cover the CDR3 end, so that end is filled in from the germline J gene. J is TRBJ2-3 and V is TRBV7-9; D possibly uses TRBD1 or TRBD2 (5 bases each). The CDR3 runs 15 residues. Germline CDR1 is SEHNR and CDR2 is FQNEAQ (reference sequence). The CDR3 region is CASSLGQGEEETQYF. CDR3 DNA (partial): TGTGCCAGCAGCTTAGGGCAGGGAGAGGAAGAGACG.

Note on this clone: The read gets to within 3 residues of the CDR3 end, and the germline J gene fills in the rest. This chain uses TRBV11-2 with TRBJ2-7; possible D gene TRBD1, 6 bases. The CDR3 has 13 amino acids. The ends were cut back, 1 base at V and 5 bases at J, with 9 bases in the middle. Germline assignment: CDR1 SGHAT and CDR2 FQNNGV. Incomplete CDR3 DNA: TGTGCCAGCAGCTTAGCAGGGGCCCACGAG. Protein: CASSLAGAHE. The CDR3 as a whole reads CASSLAGAHEQYF.

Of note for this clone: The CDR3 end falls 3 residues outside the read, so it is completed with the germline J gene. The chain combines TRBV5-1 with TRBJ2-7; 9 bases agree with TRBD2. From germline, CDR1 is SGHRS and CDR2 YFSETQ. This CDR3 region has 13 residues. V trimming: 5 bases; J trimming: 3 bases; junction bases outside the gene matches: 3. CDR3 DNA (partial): TGCGCCAGCAGACCGACTAGCGGCTACGAG. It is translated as CASRPTSGYE. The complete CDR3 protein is CASRPTSGYEQYF.

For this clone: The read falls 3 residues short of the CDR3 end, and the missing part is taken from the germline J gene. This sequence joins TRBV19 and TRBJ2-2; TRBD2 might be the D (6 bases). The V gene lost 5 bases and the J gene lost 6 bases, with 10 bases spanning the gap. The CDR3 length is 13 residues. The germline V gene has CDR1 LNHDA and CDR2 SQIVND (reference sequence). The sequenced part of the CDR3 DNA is TGTGCCAGTAGTCTCGGAGGGGCCGGGGAG. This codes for CASSLGGAGE. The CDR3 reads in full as CASSLGGAGELFF.

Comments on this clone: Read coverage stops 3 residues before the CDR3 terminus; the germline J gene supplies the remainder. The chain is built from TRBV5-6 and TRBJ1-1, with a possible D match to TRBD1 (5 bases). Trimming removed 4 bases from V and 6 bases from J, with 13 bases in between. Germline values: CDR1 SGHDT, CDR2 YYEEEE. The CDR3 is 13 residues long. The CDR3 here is CASSRGDRAEAFF. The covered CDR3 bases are TGTGCCAGCAGCAGAGGGGATCGGGCTGAA.

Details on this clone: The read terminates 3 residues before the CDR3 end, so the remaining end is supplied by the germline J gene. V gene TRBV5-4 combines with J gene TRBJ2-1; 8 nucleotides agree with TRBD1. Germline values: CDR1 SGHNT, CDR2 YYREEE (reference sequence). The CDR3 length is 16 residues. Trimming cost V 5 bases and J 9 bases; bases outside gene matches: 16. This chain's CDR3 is CASSSGVDRGDFEQFF. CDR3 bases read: TGTGCCAGCAGTTCGGGGGTTGACAGGGGAGATTTTGAG. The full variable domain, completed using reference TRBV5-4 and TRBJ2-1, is ETGVTQSPTHLIKTRGQQVTLRCSSQSGHNTVSWYQQALGQGPQFIFQYYREEENGRGNFPPRFSGLQFPNYSSELNVNALELDDSALYLCASSSGVDRGDFEQFFGPGTRLTVL.

CDR3 residues: CAIRNVQSTDTQYF. The covered CDR3 bases are TGTGCCATCAGAAACGTGCAGAGCACAGATACG. The chain uses TRBV10-3 and TRBJ2-3; D gene unclear. The read gets to within 3 residues of the CDR3 end, and the germline J gene fills in the rest. CDR3 size: 14 residues. The germline V and J ends were trimmed by 6 bases and 0 bases, with 10 bases remaining between them. Germline V gene data show CDR1 as ENHRY and CDR2 as SYGVKD.

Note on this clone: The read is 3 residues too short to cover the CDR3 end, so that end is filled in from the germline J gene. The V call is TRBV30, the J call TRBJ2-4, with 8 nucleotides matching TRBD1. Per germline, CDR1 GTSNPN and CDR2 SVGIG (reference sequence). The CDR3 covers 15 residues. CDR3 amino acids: CAWSVPRTGKYGQYF. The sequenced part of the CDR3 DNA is TGTGCCTGGAGTGTACCCCGGACAGGGAAGTATGGT.

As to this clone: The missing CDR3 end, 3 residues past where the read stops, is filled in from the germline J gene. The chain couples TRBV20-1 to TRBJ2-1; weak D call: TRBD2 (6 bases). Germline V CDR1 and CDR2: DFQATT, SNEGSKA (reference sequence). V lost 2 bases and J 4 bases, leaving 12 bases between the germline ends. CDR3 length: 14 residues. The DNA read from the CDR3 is TGCAGTGCTAGATTACCGGGACTTTACAATGAG. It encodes CSARLPGLYNE. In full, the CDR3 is CSARLPGLYNEQFF.

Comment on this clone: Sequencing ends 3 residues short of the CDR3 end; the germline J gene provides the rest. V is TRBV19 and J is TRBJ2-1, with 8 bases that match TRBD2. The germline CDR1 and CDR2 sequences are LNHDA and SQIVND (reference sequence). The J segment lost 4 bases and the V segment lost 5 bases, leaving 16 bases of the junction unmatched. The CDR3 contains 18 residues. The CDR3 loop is CASSLPGGSGIPYNEQFF. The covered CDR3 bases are TGTGCCAGTAGTCTACCGGGTGGTAGCGGGATACCTTACAATGAG.

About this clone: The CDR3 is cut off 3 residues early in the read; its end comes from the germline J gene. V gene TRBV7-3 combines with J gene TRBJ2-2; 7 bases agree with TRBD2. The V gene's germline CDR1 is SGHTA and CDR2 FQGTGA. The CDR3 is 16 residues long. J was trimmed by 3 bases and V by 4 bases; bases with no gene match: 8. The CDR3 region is CASSSDGGRYTGELFF. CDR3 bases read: TGTGCCAGCAGCTCTGACGGGGGGAGGTACACCGGGGAG.

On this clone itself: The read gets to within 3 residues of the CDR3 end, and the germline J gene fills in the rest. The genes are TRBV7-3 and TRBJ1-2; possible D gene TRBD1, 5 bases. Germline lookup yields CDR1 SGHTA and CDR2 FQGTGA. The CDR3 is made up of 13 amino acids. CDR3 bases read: TGTGCCAGCAGCTTAACGGCAGGGAGTCGC. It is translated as CASSLTAGSR. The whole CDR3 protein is CASSLTAGSRYTF.

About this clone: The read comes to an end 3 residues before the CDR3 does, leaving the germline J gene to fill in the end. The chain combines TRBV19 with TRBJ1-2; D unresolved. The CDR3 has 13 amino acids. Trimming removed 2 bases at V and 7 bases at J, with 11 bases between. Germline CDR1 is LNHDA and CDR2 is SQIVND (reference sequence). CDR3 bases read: TGTGCCAGTAGTATAAAACCCCCCGGTGGC. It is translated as CASSIKPPGG. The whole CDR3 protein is CASSIKPPGGYTF.

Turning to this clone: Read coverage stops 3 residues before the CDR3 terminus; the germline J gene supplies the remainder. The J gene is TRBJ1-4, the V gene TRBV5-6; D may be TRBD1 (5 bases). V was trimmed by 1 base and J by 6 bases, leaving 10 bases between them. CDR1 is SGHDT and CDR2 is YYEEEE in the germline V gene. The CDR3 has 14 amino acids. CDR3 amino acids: CASSLWGGDEKLFF. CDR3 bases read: TGTGCCAGCAGCTTGTGGGGGGGTGATGAAAAA.

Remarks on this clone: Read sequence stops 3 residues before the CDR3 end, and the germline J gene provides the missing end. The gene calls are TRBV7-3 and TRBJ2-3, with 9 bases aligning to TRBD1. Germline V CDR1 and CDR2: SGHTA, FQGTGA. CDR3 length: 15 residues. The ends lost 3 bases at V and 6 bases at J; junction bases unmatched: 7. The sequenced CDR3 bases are TGTGCCAGCAGCTTCGGGACAGGGATGGTGGATACG. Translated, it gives CASSFGTGMVDT. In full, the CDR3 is CASSFGTGMVDTQYF.

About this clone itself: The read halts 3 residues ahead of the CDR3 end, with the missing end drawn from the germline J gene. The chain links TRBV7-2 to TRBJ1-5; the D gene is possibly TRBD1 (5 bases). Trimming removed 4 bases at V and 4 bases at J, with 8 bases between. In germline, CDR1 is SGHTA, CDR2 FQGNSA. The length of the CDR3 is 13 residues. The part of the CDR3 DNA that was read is TGTGCCAGCAGCTCCCAGGGAAATCAGCCC. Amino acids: CASSSQGNQP. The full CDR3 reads CASSSQGNQPQHF. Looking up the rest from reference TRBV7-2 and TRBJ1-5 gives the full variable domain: GAGVSQSPSNKVTEKGKDVELRCDPISGHTALYWYRQSLGQGLEFLIYFQGNSAPDKSGLPSDRFSAERTGGSVSTLTIQRTQQEDSAVYLCASSSQGNQPQHFGDGTRLSIL.

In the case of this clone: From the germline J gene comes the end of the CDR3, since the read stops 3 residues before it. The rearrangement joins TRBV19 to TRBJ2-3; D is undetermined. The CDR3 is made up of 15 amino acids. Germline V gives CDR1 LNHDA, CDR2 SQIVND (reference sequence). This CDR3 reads CASSPTGSSNQPQYF. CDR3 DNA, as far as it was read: TGTGCCAGTAGTCCGACTGGCAGTAGCAATCAGCCG.

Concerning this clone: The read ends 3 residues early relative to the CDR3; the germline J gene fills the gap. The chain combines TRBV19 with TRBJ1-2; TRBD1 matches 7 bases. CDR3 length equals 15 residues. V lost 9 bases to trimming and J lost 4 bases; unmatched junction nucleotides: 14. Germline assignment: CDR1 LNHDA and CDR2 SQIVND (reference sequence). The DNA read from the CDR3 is TGTGCCAGCAACGACAGGGCAGCTTCACGCTATGGC. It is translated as CASNDRAASRYG. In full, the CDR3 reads CASNDRAASRYGYTF.

The part of the CDR3 DNA that was read is TGTGCCAGCAGCATGACCGGGTTGGTTAACTATGGC. Residues: CASSMTGLVNYG. The full CDR3 protein reads CASSMTGLVNYGYTF. The chain employs TRBV12-3 or TRBV12-4 and TRBJ1-2; D is ambiguous. Read data end 3 residues before the CDR3 end; the end is taken from the germline J gene. Trimming stripped 6 bases from V and 1 base from J, with 15 bases between. The CDR3 runs to 15 residues.

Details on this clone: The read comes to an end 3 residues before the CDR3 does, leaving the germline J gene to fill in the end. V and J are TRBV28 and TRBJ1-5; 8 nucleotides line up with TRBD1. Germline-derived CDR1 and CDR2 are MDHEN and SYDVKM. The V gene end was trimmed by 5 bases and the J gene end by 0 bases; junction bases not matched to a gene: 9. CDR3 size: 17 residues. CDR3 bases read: TGTGCCAGCAGTACCGGGACAGGACCCGATAGCAATCAGCCC. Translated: CASSTGTGPDSNQP. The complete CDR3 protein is CASSTGTGPDSNQPQHF.

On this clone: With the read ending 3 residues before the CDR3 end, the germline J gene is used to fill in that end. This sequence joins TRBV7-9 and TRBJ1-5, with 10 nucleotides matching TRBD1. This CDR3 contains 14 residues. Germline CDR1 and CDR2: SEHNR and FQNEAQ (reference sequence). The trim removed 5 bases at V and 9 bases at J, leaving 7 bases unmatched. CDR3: CASSGQGVRAPQHF. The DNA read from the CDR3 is TGTGCCAGCAGCGGACAGGGGGTGCGTGCGCCC.

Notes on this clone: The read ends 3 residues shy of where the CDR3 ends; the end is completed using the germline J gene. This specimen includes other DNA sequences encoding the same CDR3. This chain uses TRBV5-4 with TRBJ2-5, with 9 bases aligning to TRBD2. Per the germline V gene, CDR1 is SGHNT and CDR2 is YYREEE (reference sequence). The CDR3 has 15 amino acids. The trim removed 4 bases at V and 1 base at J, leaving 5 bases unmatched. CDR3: CASSLSTSGQETQYF. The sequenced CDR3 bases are TGTGCCAGCAGCCTATCGACTAGCGGCCAAGAGACC.

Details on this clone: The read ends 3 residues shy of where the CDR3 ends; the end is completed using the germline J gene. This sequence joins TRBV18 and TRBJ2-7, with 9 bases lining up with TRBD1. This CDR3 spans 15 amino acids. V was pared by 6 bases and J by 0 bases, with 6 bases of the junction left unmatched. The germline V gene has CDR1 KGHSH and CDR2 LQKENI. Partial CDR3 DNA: TGTGCCAGCTCGACTGGGACAGGGAGCTCCTACGAG. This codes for CASSTGTGSSYE. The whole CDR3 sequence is CASSTGTGSSYEQYF.

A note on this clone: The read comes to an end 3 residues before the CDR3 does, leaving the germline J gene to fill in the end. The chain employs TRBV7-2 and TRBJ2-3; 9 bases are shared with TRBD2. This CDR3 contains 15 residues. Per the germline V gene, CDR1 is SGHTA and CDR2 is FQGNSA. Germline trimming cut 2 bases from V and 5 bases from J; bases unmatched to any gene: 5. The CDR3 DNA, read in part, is TGTGCCAGCAGCTTAAAAGCGGGGGGTGTAGATACG. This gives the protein CASSLKAGGVDT. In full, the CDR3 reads CASSLKAGGVDTQYF.

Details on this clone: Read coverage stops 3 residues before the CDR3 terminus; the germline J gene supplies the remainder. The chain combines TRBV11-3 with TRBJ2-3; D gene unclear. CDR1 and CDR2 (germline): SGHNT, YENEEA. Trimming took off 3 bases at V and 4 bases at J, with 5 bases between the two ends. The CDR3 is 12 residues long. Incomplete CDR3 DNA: TGTGCCAGCAGCTTGGCCCCAGATACG. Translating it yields CASSLAPDT. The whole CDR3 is CASSLAPDTQYF.

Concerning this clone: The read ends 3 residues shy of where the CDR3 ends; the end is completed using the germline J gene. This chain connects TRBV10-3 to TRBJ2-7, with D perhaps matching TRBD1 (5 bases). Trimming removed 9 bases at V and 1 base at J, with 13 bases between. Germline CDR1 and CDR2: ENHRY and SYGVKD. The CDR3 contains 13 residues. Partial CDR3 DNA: TGTGCCATACGACAGAAAACTTCCTACGAG. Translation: CAIRQKTSYE. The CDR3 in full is CAIRQKTSYEQYF.